Following are 3 T cell receptor beta chains from one sample sequenced in a study of shared clonotypes between healthy human individuals. The table came from immunoSEQ multiplex PCR; TCRdb's copy has only in-frame clones and leaves some out. The sample includes approximately 110,000 clones, 65% to 75% of them seen just once. Sequencing input: memory CD8+ T cells sorted from blood. Subset here: CD45RO+ cells pooled with CCR7-negative TemRA cells. The source of these receptors is a woman in her twenties or thirties in good health.

V is TRBV6-4 and J is TRBJ1-5; D unclear. This CDR3 is 14 amino acids long. CDR1 is MRHNA, CDR2 SNTAGT, per germline. With 4 bases removed from V and 6 bases from J, the gap between germline ends came to 13 bases. The DNA of the CDR3 is TGTGCCAGCAGTGCTACTCGCGGAAGTCAGCCCCAGCATTTT. It translates to CASSATRGSQPQHF.

This clone was counted a single time. The chain has TRBV28 and TRBJ1-2; possible D gene TRBD1, 6 bases. Per germline, CDR1 MDHEN and CDR2 SYDVKM. The CDR3 is 16 residues long. Trimming removed 5 bases at V and 4 bases at J, with 20 bases between. This CDR3 reads CASSPIRGGQSYGYTF. DNA of the CDR3: TGTGCCAGCAGTCCAATTCGCGGGGGGCAGAGCTATGGCTACACCTTC.

This clone was counted only a few times. The chain links TRBV11-2 to TRBJ2-1; D possibly corresponds to TRBD1 (5 bases). Germline lookup yields CDR1 SGHAT and CDR2 FQNNGV. Trimming removed 5 bases at V and 1 base at J, with 15 bases between. The CDR3 sequence is 16 residues long. Here the CDR3 DNA reads TGTGCCAGCAGCCAAGAAGTATCAGGGTCCTACAATGAGCAGTTCTTC. Amino acids: CASSQEVSGSYNEQFF.